These 9 T cell receptor beta chains were sequenced from one sample in a study of cytomegalovirus exposure and HLA in healthy donors. In the PCR, 60 Vbeta and 13 Jbeta primers were used. Method: immunoSEQ multiplex PCR; TCRdb's copy keeps in-frame clones and lacks some. Of around 150,000 clones detected, roughly four fifths appear once; the ten largest clones hold about 1.4%. Sample: PBMCs. The origin of the receptors is a man aged 30 to 45 in good health and CMV-seropositive.

The gene calls are TRBV19 and TRBJ1-2; tentatively, D is TRBD1 (5 bases). Germline values: CDR1 LNHDA, CDR2 SQIVND (reference sequence). The CDR3 is 12 residues long. The V gene lost 6 bases and the J gene lost 6 bases, with 11 bases spanning the gap. CDR3 coding DNA: TGTGCCAGTAGCCTGACAGCAAATGGCTACACCTTC. This sequence encodes CASSLTANGYTF.

The V gene is TRBV13, the J gene TRBJ2-1, with 7 bases fitting TRBD2. This CDR3 spans 19 amino acids. CDR1 and CDR2 from the germline V gene are PRHDT and FYEKMQ (reference sequence). V dropped 3 bases and J dropped 0; count of bases not matched to a gene: 14. The CDR3 sequence: CASSLRDYSGPSSYNEQFF. The CDR3 nucleotides read TGTGCCAGCAGCTTGAGGGACTACAGCGGGCCAAGCTCCTACAATGAGCAGTTCTTC.

This sequence joins TRBV28 and TRBJ2-7, with a possible D match to TRBD2 (5 bases). Trimming left V 7 bases short and J 0 bases short, with 13 bases between. CDR3 length equals 14 residues. CDR1 MDHEN and CDR2 SYDVKM come from the germline V gene. The CDR3: CASTASGSSYEQYF. The CDR3 bases are TGTGCCAGCACCGCGAGCGGCAGCTCCTACGAGCAGTACTTC.

The chain uses TRBV7-9 and TRBJ2-1; 9 bases agree with TRBD2. Germline CDR1 and CDR2: SEHNR and FQNEAQ (reference sequence). J gave up 5 bases and V 7 bases, and 6 bases lay outside the gene matches. This CDR3 is 14 amino acids long. In DNA, the CDR3 is TGTGCCAGCACCCTTAGCGGGAGTCACAATGAGCAGTTCTTC. This codes for CASTLSGSHNEQFF.

This chain uses TRBV4-1 with TRBJ2-1, with a weak D call TRBD2 (6 bases). V was trimmed by 4 bases and J by 3 bases, leaving 13 bases between them. The CDR3 length is 15 residues. Germline V gene sequence: CDR1 MGHRA, CDR2 YSYEKL. The CDR3 DNA is TGCGCCAGCAGCCCTGTGTCCGGGAGCTACAATGAGCAGTTCTTC. Amino acid sequence: CASSPVSGSYNEQFF.

This clone appeared a few times. The chain has TRBV6-1 and TRBJ1-1, with D perhaps TRBD1 (5 bases). The length of the CDR3 is 14 residues. Trimming took off 6 bases at V and 6 bases at J, with 17 bases between the two ends. Germline V CDR1 and CDR2: MNHNS, SASEGT. CDR3 protein: CASRRVGGVAEAFF. CDR3 nucleotides: TGTGCCAGCAGAAGGGTGGGGGGAGTGGCTGAAGCTTTCTTT.

This clone was counted many times. The chain combines TRBV7-9 with TRBJ2-7, with 8 bases fitting TRBD2. The CDR3 sequence is 15 residues long. With 5 bases clipped from V and 2 bases from J, the junction kept 8 bases outside the gene matches. The germline CDR1 and CDR2 sequences are SEHNR and FQNEAQ (reference sequence). DNA for the CDR3: TGTGCCAGCAGCCCGCAACTAGCGGAACCCTACGAGCAGTACTTC. It encodes CASSPQLAEPYEQYF.

The chain couples TRBV28 to TRBJ1-3, with 9 bases that match TRBD1. This CDR3 region has 14 residues. Trimming took 6 bases from V and 4 from J; bases not matched to a gene: 4. Germline V CDR1 and CDR2: MDHEN, SYDVKM. The chain's CDR3 is CASRGTGLGNTIYF. CDR3 DNA: TGTGCCAGCAGGGGGACAGGGCTAGGAAACACCATATATTTT.

This clone is a singleton in its sample. The chain joins TRBV27 to TRBJ2-2, with TRBD2 identical over 9 bases. Germline loops: CDR1 MNHEY, CDR2 SMNVEV (reference sequence). Trimming took 5 bases from V and 5 from J; bases not matched to a gene: 9. There are 16 residues in the CDR3. The CDR3 DNA reads TGTGCCAGCAGTCCGTATAGCGGGAGTTCGACCGGGGAGCTGTTTTTT. Its protein product is CASSPYSGSSTGELFF.